This entry lists 32 T cell receptor beta chains sequenced from one sample in a study of regulatory T cells in long-lasting Graves disease. Time point in this sample: persistent/refractory GD, antithyroid drugs over 5 years with positive TRAb. Generation of the TCR library employed RNA extracted from PBMCs. Relying on iRepertoire HTBI primers and Arm-PCR of CDR3 regions, the team built TCR beta libraries. TCRdb recomputed calls from the multiplex PCR reads with MiXCR, one row per CDR3 protein. Found here are 400,000 to 500,000 distinct CDR3 sequences, about 21% of them singletons; the top ten hold 13% to 15%. The sequences come from peripheral blood mononuclear cells (PBMCs), collected when the disease was refractory, from a patient treated with antithyroid drugs. Receptors were obtained from a female donor with Graves disease.

This clonotype has ten or more counts. The V and J genes are TRBV9 and TRBJ2-5; no clear D gene. V shed 4 bases and J shed 3 bases, with 19 bases lying between them. Germline values: CDR1 SGDLS, CDR2 YYNGEE. This CDR3 region has 16 residues. CDR3 protein: CASSYSSGRGEETQYF. Here the CDR3 DNA reads TGTGCCAGCAGCTACTCCTCAGGTCGAGGAGAAGAGACCCAGTACTTC. Variable domain in full (rest from reference TRBV9 and TRBJ2-5): DSGVTQTPKHLITATGQRVTLRCSPRSGDLSVYWYQQSLDQGLQFLIQYYNGEERAKGNILERFSAQQFPDLHSELNLSSLELGDSALYFCASSYSSGRGEETQYFGPGTRLLVL.

This clonotype was seen repeatedly, ten times or more. This chain links TRBV2 with TRBJ1-1; 10 nucleotides match TRBD1. The CDR3 contains 15 residues. V lost 3 bases and J lost 6; bases outside the gene matches: 7. From germline, CDR1 is SNHLY and CDR2 FYNNEI. CDR3 nucleotides: TGTGCCAGCAGTGACCCGGGACAGGGGTCACCTGAAGCTTTCTTT. The encoded protein is CASSDPGQGSPEAFF.

This clonotype was picked up many times. This chain's CDR3 is CASSYSLQAHEQYF. Here the CDR3 DNA reads TGTGCCAGCAGTTACTCTCTACAGGCCCACGAGCAGTACTTC. This rearrangement joins TRBV6-5 to TRBJ2-7, with D tentatively TRBD1 (5 bases). This CDR3 is 14 amino acids long. Trimming took off 0 bases at V and 5 bases at J, with 11 bases between the two ends. Germline V gene lookup returns CDR1 MNHEY and CDR2 SVGAGI.

A remark on this clonotype: At one end the junction does not follow the germline gene, possibly because of a read error. This rearrangement joins TRBV12-3 or TRBV12-4 to TRBJ1-2; D may be TRBD1 (5 bases). The CDR3 extends over 16 amino acids. The CDR3 protein is CAGSFGGTGFNYGYTF. The CDR3 DNA reads TGTGCCGGCAGTTTTGGAGGGACGGGGTTTAACTATGGCTACACCTTC.

The chain uses TRBV10-3 and TRBJ2-5, with 8 bases identical to TRBD2. Germline loops: CDR1 ENHRY, CDR2 SYGVKD. This CDR3 region has 14 residues. V was pared by 10 bases and J by 5 bases, with 12 bases of the junction left unmatched. CDR3 DNA: TGTGCCACCCGATCCGGGAGGGCCGGGGAGACCCAGTACTTC. This sequence encodes CATRSGRAGETQYF.

This chain joins TRBV20-1 and TRBJ2-7, with 8 bases that match TRBD2. The CDR3 spans 17 residues. Per germline, CDR1 DFQATT and CDR2 SNEGSKA (reference sequence). The V and J ends lost 4 bases and 3 bases, in that order; junction bases with no gene match: 17. The CDR3: CSATRFESGSRFYEQYF. As DNA, the CDR3 is TGCAGTGCTACGCGATTCGAGAGCGGGAGCCGATTCTACGAGCAGTACTTC.

The chain couples TRBV5-1 to TRBJ2-5; tentative D call: TRBD2 (5 bases). This CDR3 region has 13 residues. V lost 2 bases and J 2 bases, leaving 7 bases between the germline ends. The germline gives CDR1 SGHRS, CDR2 YFSETQ. CDR3 in DNA: TGCGCCAGCAGCTTCGGGGAACAAGAGACCCAGTACTTC. Protein sequence: CASSFGEQETQYF.

This clonotype was picked up one time. The rearrangement joins TRBV20-1 to TRBJ1-6, with a possible D match to TRBD1 (6 bases). Trimming cost V 6 bases and J 5 bases, with 17 bases left between them. Germline V CDR1 and CDR2: DFQATT, SNEGSKA (reference sequence). This CDR3 contains 15 residues. The chain's CDR3 is CSADGRGVNNSPLHF. The CDR3 DNA reads as TGCAGTGCAGACGGAAGGGGGGTGAATAATTCACCCCTCCACTTT.

This clonotype came up a few times. This chain links TRBV7-9 with TRBJ2-2; 9 bases line up with TRBD1. V gave up 4 bases and J gave up 6 bases; unmatched junction bases: 6. This CDR3 contains 15 residues. Germline V gene sequence: CDR1 SEHNR, CDR2 FQNEAQ (reference sequence). The CDR3 sequence: CASSSTGTGSGELFF. The CDR3 DNA reads TGTGCCAGCAGCTCGACCGGGACAGGGTCCGGGGAGCTGTTTTTT. Full variable domain (rest looked up from reference TRBV7-9 and TRBJ2-2): DTGVSQNPRHKITKRGQNVTFRCDPISEHNRLYWYRQTLGQGPEFLTYFQNEAQLEKSRLLSDRFSAERPKGSFSTLEIQRTEQGDSAMYLCASSSTGTGSGELFFGEGSRLTVL.

This clonotype was counted only a few times. V is TRBV5-1 and J is TRBJ2-7; TRBD2 matches 10 bases. J was trimmed by 7 bases and V by 4 bases; bases with no gene match: 8. CDR3 size: 14 residues. Germline loops: CDR1 SGHRS, CDR2 YFSETQ. The CDR3 DNA sequence: TGCGCCAGCAGCGTTTACTTGACTAGCGGGGAGCAGTACTTC. It specifies CASSVYLTSGEQYF.

In its sample, this clonotype was seen many times. The junction differs from germline at one of its ends, possibly a read error. This chain's CDR3 is CLTGEDGYTF. The CDR3 DNA sequence: TGCTTGACAGGGGAGGATGGCTATACCTTC. This chain joins TRBV20-1 and TRBJ1-2; TRBD1 aligns across 8 bases. CDR1 and CDR2 from the germline V gene are DFQATT and SNEGSKA (reference sequence). The CDR3 is made up of 10 amino acids.

This clonotype was recorded at least ten times. The chain employs TRBV6-2 or TRBV6-3 and TRBJ1-5; D is unclear. CDR1 is MNHEY, CDR2 SVGEGT, per germline. Between the trimmed V and J ends, which lost 4 bases and 0 bases, there was a span of 7 bases. The CDR3 spans 14 residues. The CDR3 loop reads CASSWLHSNQPQHF. In DNA form, the CDR3 reads TGTGCCAGCAGTTGGCTACATAGCAATCAGCCCCAGCATTTT.

This clonotype was counted at least ten times. CDR3 nucleotide sequence: TGTGCCAGCCGGTCTGAGTCTGAAGCTTTCTTT. Translation: CASRSESEAFF. The J gene is TRBJ1-1, the V gene TRBV6-1, with no clear D. Between the trimmed V and J ends, which lost 8 bases and 6 bases, there was a span of 10 bases. CDR1 and CDR2 (germline): MNHNS, SASEGT. The CDR3 runs to 11 residues.

The chain is built from TRBV4-1 and TRBJ1-6; D unclear. Deletions cut 0 bases from V and 6 bases from J, with 15 bases between. The germline V gene encodes CDR1 MGHRA and CDR2 YSYEKL. The CDR3 runs to 17 residues. CDR3 coding DNA: TGCGCCAGCAGCCAAGAGTATGGACTGAGCCTTAATTCACCCCTCCACTTT. Translating gives CASSQEYGLSLNSPLHF.

The count of this clonotype is one. This chain joins TRBV5-4 and TRBJ1-1; D may be TRBD1 (5 bases). The CDR3 is 16 amino acids. Germline V gives CDR1 SGHNT, CDR2 YYREEE (reference sequence). V was cut by 4 bases and J by 2 bases, with 18 bases left in between. The CDR3 loop reads CASSLGGGAVNTEAFF. The CDR3 coding sequence is TGTGCCAGCAGCCTAGGAGGTGGGGCTGTTAACACTGAAGCTTTCTTT.

The chain employs TRBV28 and TRBJ2-1, with 13 nucleotides matching TRBD2. From germline, CDR1 is MDHEN and CDR2 SYDVKM. The CDR3 extends over 13 amino acids. The V segment lost 11 bases and the J segment 9 bases; nucleotides outside the gene matches: 7. The CDR3 coding sequence is TGTGCCGGAGGACTAGCGGGAGTAGCTGAGCAGTTCTTC. Amino acid sequence: CAGGLAGVAEQFF.

This clonotype was seen only a few times. The chain uses TRBV4-1 and TRBJ2-1, with 7 positions matching TRBD2. CDR1 is MGHRA and CDR2 is YSYEKL in the germline V gene. With 2 bases clipped from V and 8 bases from J, the junction kept 6 bases outside the gene matches. The CDR3 loop spans 14 amino acids. CDR3 sequence (DNA): TGCGCCAGCAGCCAAAGCCGACTAGCCTATGAGCAGTTCTTC. Translating it yields CASSQSRLAYEQFF.

The chain has TRBV19 and TRBJ2-7, with D unclear. The germline gives CDR1 LNHDA, CDR2 SQIVND (reference sequence). The CDR3 loop spans 15 amino acids. Trimming removed 6 bases at V and 3 bases at J, with 18 bases between. The CDR3 is CASRALDGAVYEQYF. In DNA form, the CDR3 reads TGTGCCAGTAGAGCTCTGGACGGCGCTGTCTACGAGCAGTACTTC. Filled out from reference TRBV19 and TRBJ2-7, the complete variable domain reads DGGITQSPKYLFRKEGQNVTLSCEQNLNHDAMYWYRQDPGQGLRLIYYSQIVNDFQKGDIAEGYSVSREKKESFPLTVTSAQKNPTAFYLCASRALDGAVYEQYFGPGTRLTVT.

J is TRBJ2-5 and V is TRBV25-1; 7 bases are shared with TRBD1. The V and J ends lost 6 bases and 2 bases, in that order; junction bases with no gene match: 15. CDR3 length: 17 amino acids. Germline-derived CDR1 and CDR2 are MGHDK and SYGVNS. The CDR3 region has the DNA TGTGCCAGCAGCCGACAGACCCAGGGCAGGGGGCAAGAGACCCAGTACTTC. Translating gives CASSRQTQGRGQETQYF.

This clonotype was counted at least ten times. The genes are TRBV7-2 and TRBJ1-2, with D perhaps TRBD1 (5 bases). CDR3 length: 14 amino acids. CDR1 is SGHTA and CDR2 is FQGNSA in the germline V gene. With 3 bases removed from V and 4 bases from J, the gap between germline ends came to 12 bases. The CDR3, as DNA: TGTGCCAGCAGCTTCCGCGGACAACTCTATGGCTACACCTTC. It specifies CASSFRGQLYGYTF.

There are many counts of this clonotype. The chain combines TRBV28 with TRBJ1-5; D perhaps matches TRBD1 (5 bases). Between the trimmed V and J ends, which lost 10 bases and 11 bases, there was a span of 24 bases. The germline V gene encodes CDR1 MDHEN and CDR2 SYDVKM. CDR3 size: 14 residues. CDR3 residues: CATDPREGLKAQHF. The CDR3, as DNA: TGTGCCACAGACCCCAGGGAGGGGCTAAAGGCCCAGCATTTT.

This clonotype was observed many times. The gene calls are TRBV28 and TRBJ1-2; 10 bases are shared with TRBD1. The germline V gene has CDR1 MDHEN and CDR2 SYDVKM. The V gene end was trimmed by 5 bases and the J gene end by 9 bases; junction bases not matched to a gene: 9. The CDR3 contains 14 residues. The CDR3 DNA reads TGTGCCAGCAGTCTGGGGACAGGGGTGCCCCGCTACACCTTC. It is translated as CASSLGTGVPRYTF.

The chain couples TRBV30 to TRBJ1-1; unclear D gene. The V gene lost 3 bases and the J gene lost 3 bases, with 8 bases spanning the gap. The CDR3 length is 12 residues. Germline CDR1 and CDR2: GTSNPN and SVGIG (reference sequence). The chain's CDR3 is CAWSPLYTEAFF. The CDR3, as DNA: TGTGCCTGGAGCCCGCTGTACACTGAAGCTTTCTTT.

This chain links TRBV30 with TRBJ2-2; the match to TRBD2 covers 8 bases. CDR1 and CDR2 from the germline V gene are GTSNPN and SVGIG (reference sequence). The CDR3 consists of 14 residues. V dropped 7 bases and J dropped 0; count of bases not matched to a gene: 4. The CDR3 reads CASLAGSNTGELFF. In DNA, the CDR3 is TGTGCCTCCTTAGCGGGATCGAACACCGGGGAGCTGTTTTTT.

The rearrangement uses TRBV27 and TRBJ2-7; D perhaps matches TRBD2 (6 bases). The CDR3 has 14 residues. CDR1 and CDR2 (germline): MNHEY, SMNVEV (reference sequence). Trimming stripped 6 bases from V and 3 bases from J, with 15 bases between. The CDR3 sequence is CASRRSGRFYEQYF. CDR3 DNA sequence: TGTGCCAGCAGGAGGTCCGGGAGATTCTACGAGCAGTACTTC.

This clonotype was seen at least ten times. The chain links TRBV29-1 to TRBJ1-1, with 7 bases fitting TRBD1. There are 13 residues in the CDR3. The V gene's germline CDR1 is SQVTM and CDR2 ANQGSEA. V was clipped by 7 bases and J by 3 bases; unmatched bases: 8. The CDR3 is CSAATGKDTEAFF. DNA of the CDR3: TGCAGCGCCGCGACAGGGAAGGACACTGAAGCTTTCTTT.

V and J are TRBV7-2 and TRBJ1-3; no reliable D call. Trimming pared 1 base from V and 7 bases from J, leaving 5 bases between. Germline V gene data show CDR1 as SGHTA and CDR2 as FQGNSA. CDR3 length equals 12 residues. The CDR3 DNA reads as TGTGCCAGCAGCTTAGTAGAGAACACCATATATTTT. It codes for CASSLVENTIYF. Combining the CDR3 with reference TRBV7-2 and TRBJ1-3 gives the whole variable domain GAGVSQSPSNKVTEKGKDVELRCDPISGHTALYWYRQSLGQGLEFLIYFQGNSAPDKSGLPSDRFSAERTGGSVSTLTIQRTQQEDSAVYLCASSLVENTIYFGEGSWLTVV.

This clonotype was counted only a few times. This chain uses TRBV20-1 with TRBJ1-1; TRBD1 is a possible D gene (6 bases). Trimming removed 2 bases at V and 2 bases at J, with 12 bases between. This CDR3 has 14 residues. Germline loops: CDR1 DFQATT, CDR2 SNEGSKA (reference sequence). DNA of the CDR3: TGCAGTGCTAGACGGGGGGGGGCCAACACTGAAGCTTTCTTT. Encoded protein: CSARRGGANTEAFF.

The sample holds a few counts of this clonotype. The chain links TRBV2 to TRBJ2-2; 9 nucleotides line up with TRBD2. The germline V gene encodes CDR1 SNHLY and CDR2 FYNNEI. V shed 4 bases, J shed 7 bases, and the junction held 4 bases outside the gene matches. The CDR3 runs to 14 residues. CDR3 sequence reads: CASSAREGHGELFF. CDR3 DNA: TGTGCCAGCAGTGCGCGGGAGGGCCACGGGGAGCTGTTTTTT.

The chain employs TRBV20-1 and TRBJ2-7; 7 bases agree with TRBD2. Trimming cost V 3 bases and J 0 bases; bases outside gene matches: 8. This CDR3 is built from 15 residues. In germline, CDR1 is DFQATT, CDR2 SNEGSKA (reference sequence). The CDR3 nucleotides read TGCAGTGCTAGGACTCGACTAGCATACTCCTACGAGCAGTACTTC. Protein product: CSARTRLAYSYEQYF.

Here the CDR3 reads CASRRRTTRSEATF. The CDR3 DNA sequence: TGTGCCAGCAGGAGAAGGACAACCCGAAGTGAGGCCACCTTC. V usage is TRBV5-6 and J usage is TRBJ1-2, with a possible D match to TRBD1 (5 bases). V lost 5 bases and J 13 bases, leaving 24 bases between the germline ends. CDR1 is SGHDT, CDR2 YYEEEE, per germline. This CDR3 region has 14 residues.

CDR3 in DNA: TGTGCCAGCAGCGTCGGGACAGCAAATATGAACACTGAAGCTTTCTTT. It specifies CASSVGTANMNTEAFF. The chain links TRBV9 to TRBJ1-1; 7 bases map to TRBD1. Germline trimming cut 2 bases from V and 0 bases from J; bases unmatched to any gene: 7. CDR1 and CDR2 (germline): SGDLS, YYNGEE. This CDR3 is built from 16 residues.